The entry below describes one T cell receptor beta chain. The target antigen is unknown. The source of the sample is a study of regulatory T cells in long-lasting Graves disease. Whole-study findings and limits: Favoring TRBV28, TRBJ1-2 and TRBJ2-5 was a feature seen in persistent disease. Investigators studied peripheral blood only, not thyroid tissue.

J was trimmed by 6 bases and V by 5 bases; bases with no gene match: 7. Germline CDR1 reads SNHLY; CDR2 reads FYNNEI. The length of the CDR3 is 15 residues. The time point was: persistent/refractory GD, antithyroid drugs over 5 years with positive TRAb. TCR sequences were obtained from RNA taken from PBMCs. With iRepertoire HTBI primers and Arm-PCR of CDR3 regions, TCR beta libraries were built. In the authors' workflow: Overall, samples carried 62 TRBV and 13 to 15 TRBJ segments. TCRdb passed the multiplex PCR reads through MiXCR, listing each CDR3 protein once. These V and J calls originate from TCRdb's pipeline instead of the authors' own analysis. The sample shows around 460,000 distinct CDR3 sequences, 20% to 25% of them seen only once.

The clonotype originates from a female donor with Graves disease. This sample comprised peripheral blood mononuclear cells (PBMCs), obtained when the disease was refractory, from a patient treated with antithyroid drugs. The chain joins TRBV2 to TRBJ2-1; 10 nucleotides match TRBD2. This CDR3 is CASSPSGGQGNEQFF. The CDR3 DNA reads as TGTGCCAGCAGTCCTAGCGGGGGCCAGGGCAATGAGCAGTTCTTC.